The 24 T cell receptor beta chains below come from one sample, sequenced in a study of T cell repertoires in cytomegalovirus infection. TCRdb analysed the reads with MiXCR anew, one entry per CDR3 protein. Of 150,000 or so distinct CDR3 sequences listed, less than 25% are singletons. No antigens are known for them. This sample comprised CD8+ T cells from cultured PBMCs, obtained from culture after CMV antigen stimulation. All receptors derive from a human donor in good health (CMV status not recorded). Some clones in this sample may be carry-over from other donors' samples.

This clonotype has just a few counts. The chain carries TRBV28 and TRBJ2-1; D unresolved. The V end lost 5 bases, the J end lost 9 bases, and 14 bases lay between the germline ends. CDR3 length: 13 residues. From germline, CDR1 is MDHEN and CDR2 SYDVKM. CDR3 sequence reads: CASSPPYDIEQFF. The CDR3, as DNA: TGTGCCAGCAGTCCGCCCTACGACATTGAGCAGTTCTTC.

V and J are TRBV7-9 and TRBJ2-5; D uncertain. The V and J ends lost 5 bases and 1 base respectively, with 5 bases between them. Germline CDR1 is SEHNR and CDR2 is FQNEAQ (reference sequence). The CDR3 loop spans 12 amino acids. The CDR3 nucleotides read TGTGCCAGCAGCCGGCTCCAAGAGACCCAGTACTTC. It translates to CASSRLQETQYF.

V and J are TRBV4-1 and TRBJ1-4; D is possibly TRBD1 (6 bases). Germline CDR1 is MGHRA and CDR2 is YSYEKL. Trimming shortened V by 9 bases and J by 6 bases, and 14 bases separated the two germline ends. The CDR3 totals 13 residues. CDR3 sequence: CASLKQGDEKLFF. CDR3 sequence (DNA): TGCGCCAGTTTAAAACAGGGTGATGAAAAACTGTTTTTT.

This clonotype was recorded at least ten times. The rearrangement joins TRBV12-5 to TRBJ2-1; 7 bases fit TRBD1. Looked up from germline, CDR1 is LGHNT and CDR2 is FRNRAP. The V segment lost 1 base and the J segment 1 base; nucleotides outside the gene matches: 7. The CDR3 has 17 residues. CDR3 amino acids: CASGLGDRLYSYNEQFF. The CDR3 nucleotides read TGTGCTAGTGGTTTGGGGGACAGACTTTATTCCTACAATGAGCAGTTCTTC.

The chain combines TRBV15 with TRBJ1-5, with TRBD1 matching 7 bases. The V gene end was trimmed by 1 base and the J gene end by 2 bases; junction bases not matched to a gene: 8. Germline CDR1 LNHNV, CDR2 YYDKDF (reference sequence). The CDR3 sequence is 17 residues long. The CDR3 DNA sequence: TGTGCCACCAGCAGAGGTGACAGGGTCGAAGGCAATCAGCCCCAGCATTTT. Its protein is CATSRGDRVEGNQPQHF.

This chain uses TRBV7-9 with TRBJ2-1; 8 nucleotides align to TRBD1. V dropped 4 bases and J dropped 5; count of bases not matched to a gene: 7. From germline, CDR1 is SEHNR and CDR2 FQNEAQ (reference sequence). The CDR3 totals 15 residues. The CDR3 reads CASSSTGEPNNEQFF. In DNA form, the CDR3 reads TGTGCCAGCAGCTCGACAGGGGAGCCTAACAATGAGCAGTTCTTC.

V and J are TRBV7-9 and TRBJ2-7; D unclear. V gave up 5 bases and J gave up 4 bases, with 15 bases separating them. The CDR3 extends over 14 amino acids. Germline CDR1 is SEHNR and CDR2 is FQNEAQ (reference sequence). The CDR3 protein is CASSPDLGRYEQYF. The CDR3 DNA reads TGTGCCAGCAGCCCGGACCTCGGCCGGTACGAGCAGTACTTC.

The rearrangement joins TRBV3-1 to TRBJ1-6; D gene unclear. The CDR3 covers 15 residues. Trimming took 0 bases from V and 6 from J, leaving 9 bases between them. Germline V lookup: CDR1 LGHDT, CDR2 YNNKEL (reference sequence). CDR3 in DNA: TGTGCCAGCAGCCAAGATCGCGGCAGTAATTCACCCCTCCACTTT. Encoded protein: CASSQDRGSNSPLHF.

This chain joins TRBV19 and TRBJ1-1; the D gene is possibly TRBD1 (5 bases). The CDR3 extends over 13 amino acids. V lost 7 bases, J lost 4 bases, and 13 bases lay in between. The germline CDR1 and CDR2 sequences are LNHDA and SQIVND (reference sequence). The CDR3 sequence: CASNPERGTEAFF. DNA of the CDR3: TGTGCCAGTAATCCCGAGAGGGGCACTGAAGCTTTCTTT. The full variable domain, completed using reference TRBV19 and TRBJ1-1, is DGGITQSPKYLFRKEGQNVTLSCEQNLNHDAMYWYRQDPGQGLRLIYYSQIVNDFQKGDIAEGYSVSREKKESFPLTVTSAQKNPTAFYLCASNPERGTEAFFGQGTRLTVV.

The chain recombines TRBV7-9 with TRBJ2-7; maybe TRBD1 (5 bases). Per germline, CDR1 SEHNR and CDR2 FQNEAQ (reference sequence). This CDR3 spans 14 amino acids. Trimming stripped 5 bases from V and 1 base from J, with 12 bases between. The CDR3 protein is CASSVPGMSYEQYF. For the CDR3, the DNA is TGTGCCAGCAGCGTCCCAGGGATGTCCTACGAGCAGTACTTC.

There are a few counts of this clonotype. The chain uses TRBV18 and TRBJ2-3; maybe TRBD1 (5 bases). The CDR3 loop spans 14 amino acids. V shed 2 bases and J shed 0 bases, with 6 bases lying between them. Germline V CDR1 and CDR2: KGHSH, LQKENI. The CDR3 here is CASSPGASTDTQYF. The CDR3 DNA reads TGTGCCAGCTCACCAGGGGCCAGCACAGATACGCAGTATTTT.

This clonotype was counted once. CDR3 bases: TGTGCCAGCAGCCCAGCGTTAGCCAAAAACATTCAGTACTTC. It translates to CASSPALAKNIQYF. The chain employs TRBV28 and TRBJ2-4; D gene ambiguous. Looked up from germline, CDR1 is MDHEN and CDR2 is SYDVKM. The CDR3 is 14 amino acids. The ends were cut back, 6 bases at V and 0 bases at J, with 9 bases in the middle.

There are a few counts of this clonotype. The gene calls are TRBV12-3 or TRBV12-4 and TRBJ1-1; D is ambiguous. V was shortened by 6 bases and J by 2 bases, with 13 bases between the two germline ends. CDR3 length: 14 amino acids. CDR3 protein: CASSATVGNTEAFF. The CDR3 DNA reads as TGTGCCAGCAGCGCGACCGTGGGAAACACTGAAGCTTTCTTT.

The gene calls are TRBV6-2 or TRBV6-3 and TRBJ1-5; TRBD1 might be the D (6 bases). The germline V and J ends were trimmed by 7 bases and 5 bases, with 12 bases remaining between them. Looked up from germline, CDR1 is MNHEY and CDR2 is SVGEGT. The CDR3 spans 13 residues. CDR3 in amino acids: CASTGQEYQPQHF. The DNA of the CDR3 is TGTGCCAGCACGGGACAAGAATATCAGCCCCAGCATTTT.

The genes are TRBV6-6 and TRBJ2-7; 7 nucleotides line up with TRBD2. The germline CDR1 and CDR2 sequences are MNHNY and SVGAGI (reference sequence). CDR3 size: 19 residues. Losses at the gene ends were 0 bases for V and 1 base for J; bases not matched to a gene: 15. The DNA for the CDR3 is TGTGCCAGCAGTTACTCACCGGAAGAGGTTCTAGCGGCTTCCTACGAGCAGTACTTC. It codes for CASSYSPEEVLAASYEQYF.

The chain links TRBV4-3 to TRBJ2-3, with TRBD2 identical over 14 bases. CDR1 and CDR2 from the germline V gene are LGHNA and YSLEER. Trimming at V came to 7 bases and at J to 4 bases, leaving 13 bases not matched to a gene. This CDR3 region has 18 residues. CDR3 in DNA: TGCGCCAGCATCCAGTCCCCTGGGACTAGCGGGGGCCCAGATACGCAGTATTTT. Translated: CASIQSPGTSGGPDTQYF.

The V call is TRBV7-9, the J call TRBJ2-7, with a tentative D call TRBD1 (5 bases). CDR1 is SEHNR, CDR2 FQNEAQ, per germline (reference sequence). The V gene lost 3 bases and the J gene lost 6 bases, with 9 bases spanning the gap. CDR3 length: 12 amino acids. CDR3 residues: CASSFQGAEQYF. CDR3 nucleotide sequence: TGTGCCAGCAGCTTCCAGGGCGCCGAGCAGTACTTC.

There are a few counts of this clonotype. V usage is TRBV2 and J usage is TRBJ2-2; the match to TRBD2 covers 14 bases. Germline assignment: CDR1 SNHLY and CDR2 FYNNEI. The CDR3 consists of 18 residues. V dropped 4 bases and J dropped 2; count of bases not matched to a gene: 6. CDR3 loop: CASSVPGLAGANTGELFF. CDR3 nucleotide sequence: TGTGCCAGCAGTGTCCCGGGACTAGCGGGGGCCAACACCGGGGAGCTGTTTTTT.

Here the CDR3 DNA reads TGTGCCAGCAGCGTAGAAAGGGGGCATTTAAACAATGAGCAGTTCTTC. Its translation: CASSVERGHLNNEQFF. The V gene is TRBV9, the J gene TRBJ2-1, with 7 positions matching TRBD1. V lost 0 bases, J lost 5 bases, and 8 bases stayed unmatched. The CDR3 covers 16 residues. CDR1 SGDLS and CDR2 YYNGEE come from the germline V gene.

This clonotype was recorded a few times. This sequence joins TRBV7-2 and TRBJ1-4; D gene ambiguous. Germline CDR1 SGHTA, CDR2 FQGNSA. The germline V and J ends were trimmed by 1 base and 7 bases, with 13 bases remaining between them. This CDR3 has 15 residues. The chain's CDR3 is CASSLDLPSPEKLFF. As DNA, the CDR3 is TGTGCCAGCAGCTTAGATCTCCCCTCTCCTGAAAAACTGTTTTTT.

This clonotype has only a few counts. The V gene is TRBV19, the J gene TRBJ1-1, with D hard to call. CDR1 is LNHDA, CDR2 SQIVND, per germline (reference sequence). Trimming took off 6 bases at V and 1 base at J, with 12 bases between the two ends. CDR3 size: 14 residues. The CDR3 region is CASSTGPWNTEAFF. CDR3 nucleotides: TGTGCCAGTAGCACGGGTCCTTGGAACACTGAAGCTTTCTTT.

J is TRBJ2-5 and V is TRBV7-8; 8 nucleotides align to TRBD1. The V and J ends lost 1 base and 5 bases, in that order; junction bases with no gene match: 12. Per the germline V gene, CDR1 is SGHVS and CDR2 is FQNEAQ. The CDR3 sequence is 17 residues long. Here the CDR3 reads CASSLDGDRIGLETQYF. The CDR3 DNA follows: TGTGCCAGCAGCTTAGACGGGGACAGGATTGGTTTGGAGACCCAGTACTTC.

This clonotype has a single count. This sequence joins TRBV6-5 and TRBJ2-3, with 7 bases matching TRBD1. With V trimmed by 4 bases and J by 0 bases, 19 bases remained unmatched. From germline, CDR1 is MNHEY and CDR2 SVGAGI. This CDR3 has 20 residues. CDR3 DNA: TGTGCCAGCAGTTTTTCAAGGGGGCGTCGGTTGCTGATTAGCACAGATACGCAGTATTTT. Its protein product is CASSFSRGRRLLISTDTQYF.

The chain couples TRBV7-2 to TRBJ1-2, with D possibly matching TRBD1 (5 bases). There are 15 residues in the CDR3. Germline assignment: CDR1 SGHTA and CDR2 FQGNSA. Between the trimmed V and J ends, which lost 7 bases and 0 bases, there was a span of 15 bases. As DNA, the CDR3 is TGTGCCAGCACCCCTCGGCGGGGGGCTAACTATGGCTACACCTTC. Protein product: CASTPRRGANYGYTF.